This T cell receptor (beta chain) was profiled in a study of OX40 agonist ivuxolimab in advanced cancers. In the study overall: The patients got ivuxolimab, which is an agonistic anti-OX40 (CD134) antibody. Whole-study results and caveats: CD8+ T cells (on average) carried more expanded clones than CD4+ T cells. Some patients who did not respond also had low normalized T-cell clonal expansion.

V lost 0 bases, J lost 6 bases, and 11 bases lay in between. This CDR3 spans 15 amino acids. The germline V gene has CDR1 LGHNA and CDR2 YSLEER. Regarding this clone: Antigen specificity is unknown.

Profiled with immunoSEQ multiplex PCR; TCRdb holds only in-frame clones, not every one. The table records some 110,000 clones, 75% to 95% of them present only once. The V and J genes are TRBV4-3 and TRBJ1-4; D is unclear. This clonotype was obtained from an adult with an advanced solid tumor such as melanoma, head and neck, liver or kidney cancer. The sample in question was CD4+ or CD8+ T cells sorted from blood, obtained in a trial of the OX40 agonist ivuxolimab. CDR3 in DNA: TGCGCCAGCAGCCAAGAAAAAGGACCCGATGAAAAACTGTTTTTT. It yields the protein CASSQEKGPDEKLFF.